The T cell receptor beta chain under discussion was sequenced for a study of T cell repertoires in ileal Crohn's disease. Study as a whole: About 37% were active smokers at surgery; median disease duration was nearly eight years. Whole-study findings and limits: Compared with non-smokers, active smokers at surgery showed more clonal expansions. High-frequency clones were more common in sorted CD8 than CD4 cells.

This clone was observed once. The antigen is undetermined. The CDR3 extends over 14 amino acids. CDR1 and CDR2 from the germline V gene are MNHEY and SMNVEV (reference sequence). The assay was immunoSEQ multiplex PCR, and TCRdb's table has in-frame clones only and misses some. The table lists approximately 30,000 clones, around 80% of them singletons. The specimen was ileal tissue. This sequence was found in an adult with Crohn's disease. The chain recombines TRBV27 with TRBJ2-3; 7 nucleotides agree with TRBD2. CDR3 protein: CTPVAGASTDTQYF. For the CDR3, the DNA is TGTACGCCGGTGGCGGGAGCCAGCACAGATACGCAGTATTTT.